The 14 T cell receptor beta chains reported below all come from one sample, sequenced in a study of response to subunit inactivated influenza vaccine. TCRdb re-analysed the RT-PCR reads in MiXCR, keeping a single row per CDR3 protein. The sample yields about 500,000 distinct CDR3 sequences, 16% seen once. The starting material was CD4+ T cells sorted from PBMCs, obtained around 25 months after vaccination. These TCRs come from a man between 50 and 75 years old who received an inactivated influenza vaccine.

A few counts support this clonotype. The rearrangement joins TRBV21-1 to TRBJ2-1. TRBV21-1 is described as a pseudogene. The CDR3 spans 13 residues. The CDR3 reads CASSKGPGNEQFF. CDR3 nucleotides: TGTGCCAGCAGCAAAGGGCCGGGGAATGAGCAGTTCTTC.

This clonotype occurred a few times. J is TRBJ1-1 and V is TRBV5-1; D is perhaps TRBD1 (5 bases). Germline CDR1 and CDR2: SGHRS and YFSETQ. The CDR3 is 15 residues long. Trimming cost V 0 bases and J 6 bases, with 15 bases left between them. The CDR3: CASSLGDGAVSEAFF. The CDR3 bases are TGCGCCAGCAGCTTGGGGGACGGGGCGGTATCTGAAGCTTTCTTT.

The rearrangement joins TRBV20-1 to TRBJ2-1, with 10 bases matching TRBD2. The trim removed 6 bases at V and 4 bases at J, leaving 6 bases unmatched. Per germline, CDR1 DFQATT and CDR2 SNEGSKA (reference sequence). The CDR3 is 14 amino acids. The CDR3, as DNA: TGCAGTGCGGGGACTAGCGCTAAATACAATGAGCAGTTCTTC. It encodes CSAGTSAKYNEQFF.

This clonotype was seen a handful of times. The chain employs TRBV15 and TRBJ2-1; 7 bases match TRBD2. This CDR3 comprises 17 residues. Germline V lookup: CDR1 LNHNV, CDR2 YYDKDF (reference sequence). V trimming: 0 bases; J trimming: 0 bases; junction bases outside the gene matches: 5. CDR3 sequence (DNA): TGTGCCACCAGCAGAGATATAACTAGCGCCTCCTACAATGAGCAGTTCTTC. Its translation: CATSRDITSASYNEQFF.

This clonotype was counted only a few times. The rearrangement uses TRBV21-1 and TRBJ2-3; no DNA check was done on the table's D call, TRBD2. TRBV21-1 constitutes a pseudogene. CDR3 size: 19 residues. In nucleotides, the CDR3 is TGTGCCAGCAGCAATTACCGACTAGCGGGGGGGCCAGGCACAGATACGCAGTATTTT. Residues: CASSNYRLAGGPGTDTQYF.

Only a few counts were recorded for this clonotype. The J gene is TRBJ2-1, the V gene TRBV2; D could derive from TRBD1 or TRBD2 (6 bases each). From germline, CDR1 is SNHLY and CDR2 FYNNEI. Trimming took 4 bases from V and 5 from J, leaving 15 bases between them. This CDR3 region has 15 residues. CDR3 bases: TGTGCCAGCAGTGGGGGGGCCGTGGTTAACAATGAGCAGTTCTTC. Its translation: CASSGGAVVNNEQFF.

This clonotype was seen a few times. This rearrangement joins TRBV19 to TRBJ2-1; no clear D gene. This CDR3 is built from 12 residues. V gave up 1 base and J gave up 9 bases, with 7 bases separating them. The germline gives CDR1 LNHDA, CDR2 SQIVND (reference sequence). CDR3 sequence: CASSIGLAEQFF. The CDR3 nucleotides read TGTGCCAGTAGTATAGGACTTGCTGAGCAGTTCTTC.

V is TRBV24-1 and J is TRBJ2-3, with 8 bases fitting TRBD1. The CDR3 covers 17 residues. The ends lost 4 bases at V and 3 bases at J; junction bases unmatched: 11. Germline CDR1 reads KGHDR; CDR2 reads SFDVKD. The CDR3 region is CATSDRTQGGMTDTQYF. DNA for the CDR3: TGTGCCACCAGTGACAGGACACAGGGGGGTATGACAGATACGCAGTATTTT.

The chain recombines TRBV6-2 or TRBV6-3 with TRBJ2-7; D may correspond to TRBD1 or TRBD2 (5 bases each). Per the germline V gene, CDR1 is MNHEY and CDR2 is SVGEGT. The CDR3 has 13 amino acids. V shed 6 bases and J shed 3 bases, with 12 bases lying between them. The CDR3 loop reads CASSRGPFYEQYF. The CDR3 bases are TGTGCCAGCAGCCGGGGACCCTTCTACGAGCAGTACTTC.

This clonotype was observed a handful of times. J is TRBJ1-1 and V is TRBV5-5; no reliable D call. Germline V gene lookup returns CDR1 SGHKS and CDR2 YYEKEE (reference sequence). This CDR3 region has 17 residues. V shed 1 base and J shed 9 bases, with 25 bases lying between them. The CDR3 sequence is CASSLFRGLELEDQAFF. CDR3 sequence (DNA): TGTGCCAGCAGCTTGTTTCGGGGTTTAGAGTTAGAGGATCAAGCTTTCTTT.

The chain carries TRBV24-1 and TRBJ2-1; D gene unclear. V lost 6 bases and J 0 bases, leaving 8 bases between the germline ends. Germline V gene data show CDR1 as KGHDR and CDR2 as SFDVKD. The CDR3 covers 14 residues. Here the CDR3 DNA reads TGTGCCACCAGTCGCCCTAACTCCTACAATGAGCAGTTCTTC. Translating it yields CATSRPNSYNEQFF.

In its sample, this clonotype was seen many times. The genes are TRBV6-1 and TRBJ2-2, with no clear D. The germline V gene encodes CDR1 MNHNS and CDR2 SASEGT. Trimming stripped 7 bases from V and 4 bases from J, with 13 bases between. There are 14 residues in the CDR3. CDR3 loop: CASTLTLATGELFF. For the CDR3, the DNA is TGTGCCAGCACCCTGACCTTGGCCACCGGGGAGCTGTTTTTT.

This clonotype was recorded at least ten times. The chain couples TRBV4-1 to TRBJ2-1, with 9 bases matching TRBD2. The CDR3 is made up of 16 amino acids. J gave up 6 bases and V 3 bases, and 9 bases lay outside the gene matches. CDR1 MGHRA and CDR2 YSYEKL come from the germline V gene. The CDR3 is CASSHTTGLARNEQFF. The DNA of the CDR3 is TGCGCCAGCAGCCACACCACGGGACTAGCTCGCAATGAGCAGTTCTTC.

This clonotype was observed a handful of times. The CDR3 sequence: CAISISGGWDEQFF. The CDR3 DNA reads as TGTGCCATCAGCATTAGCGGAGGATGGGATGAGCAGTTCTTC. This chain uses TRBV10-3 with TRBJ2-1; D might be TRBD2 (6 bases). Germline V CDR1 and CDR2: ENHRY, SYGVKD. CDR3 size: 14 residues. V gave up 6 bases and J gave up 8 bases, with 17 bases separating them.